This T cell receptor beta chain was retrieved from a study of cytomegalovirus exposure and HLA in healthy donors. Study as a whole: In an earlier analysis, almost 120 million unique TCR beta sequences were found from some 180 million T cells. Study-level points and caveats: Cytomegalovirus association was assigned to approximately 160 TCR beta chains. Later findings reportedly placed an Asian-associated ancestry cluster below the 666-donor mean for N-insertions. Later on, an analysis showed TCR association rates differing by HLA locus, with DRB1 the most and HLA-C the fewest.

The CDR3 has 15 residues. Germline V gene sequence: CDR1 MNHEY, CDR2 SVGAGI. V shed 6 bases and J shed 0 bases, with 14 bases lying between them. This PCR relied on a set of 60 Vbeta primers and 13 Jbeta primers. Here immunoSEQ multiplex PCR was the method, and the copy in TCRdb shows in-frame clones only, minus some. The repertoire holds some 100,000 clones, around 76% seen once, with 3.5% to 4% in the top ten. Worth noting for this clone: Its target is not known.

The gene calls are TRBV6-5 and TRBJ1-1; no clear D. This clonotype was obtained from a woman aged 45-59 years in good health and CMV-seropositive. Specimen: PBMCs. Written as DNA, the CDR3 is TGTGCCAGCAGCGGGGTCCTCGGGATGAACACTGAAGCTTTCTTT. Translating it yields CASSGVLGMNTEAFF.